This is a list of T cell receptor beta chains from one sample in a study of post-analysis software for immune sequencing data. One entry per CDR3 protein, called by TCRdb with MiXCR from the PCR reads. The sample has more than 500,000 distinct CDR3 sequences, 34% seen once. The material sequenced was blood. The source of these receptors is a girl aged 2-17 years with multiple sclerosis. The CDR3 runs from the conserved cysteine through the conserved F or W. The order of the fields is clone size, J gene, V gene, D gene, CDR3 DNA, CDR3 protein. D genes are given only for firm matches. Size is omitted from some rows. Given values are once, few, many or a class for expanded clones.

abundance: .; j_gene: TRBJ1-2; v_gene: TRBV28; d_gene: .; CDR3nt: TGTGCCAGCAGTTCGCTACAGGGAAAGGGGAGGGGTAGCTATGGCTACACCTTC; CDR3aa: CASSSLQGKGRGSYGYTF
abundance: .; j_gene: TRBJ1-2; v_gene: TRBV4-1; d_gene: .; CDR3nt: TGCGCCAGCAGCCCTGCGAGCGGACACTACTATGGCTACACCTTC; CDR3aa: CASSPASGHYYGYTF
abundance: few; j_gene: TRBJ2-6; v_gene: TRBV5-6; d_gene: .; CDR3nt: TGTGCCAGCAGTGGAATTCACGACAGCTCTGGGGCCAACGTCCTGACTTTC; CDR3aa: CASSGIHDSSGANVLTF
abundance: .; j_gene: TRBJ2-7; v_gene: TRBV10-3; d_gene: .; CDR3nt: TGTGCCATCTCTCTAGCGTACAATGAGCAGTACTTC; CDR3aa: CAISLAYNEQYF
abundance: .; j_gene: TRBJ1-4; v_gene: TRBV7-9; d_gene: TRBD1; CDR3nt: TGTGCCAGCAGCTTGAATACAGGGGGCGGTGAAAAACTGTTTTTT; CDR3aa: CASSLNTGGGEKLFF
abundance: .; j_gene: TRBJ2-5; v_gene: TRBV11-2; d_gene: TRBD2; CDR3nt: TGTGCCAGCAGCCCCAGCGGGGGCGAGACCCGGTACTTC; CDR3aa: CASSPSGGETRYF
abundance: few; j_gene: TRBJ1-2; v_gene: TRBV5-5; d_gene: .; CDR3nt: TGTGCCAGCAGCTTGTCTTCCTTACTCAATGGCTACACCTTC; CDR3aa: CASSLSSLLNGYTF
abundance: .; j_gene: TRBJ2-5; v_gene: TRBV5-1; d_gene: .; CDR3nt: TGCGCCAGCAGCTTGTATGACTTCAGGGGTAGGAGAGAGACCCAGTACTTC; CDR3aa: CASSLYDFRGRRETQYF
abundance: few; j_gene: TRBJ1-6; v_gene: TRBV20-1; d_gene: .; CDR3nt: TGCAGTGCACACACAGGGATCACCTATAATTCACCCCTCCACTTT; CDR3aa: CSAHTGITYNSPLHF
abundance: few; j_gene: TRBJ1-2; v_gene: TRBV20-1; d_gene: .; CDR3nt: TGCAGTGCTAGAGACGGGGCAGGCGCCCTCAACTATGGCTACACCTTC; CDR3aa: CSARDGAGALNYGYTF
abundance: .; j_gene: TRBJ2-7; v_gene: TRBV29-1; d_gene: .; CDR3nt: TGCAGCGTTGTAAGTGACGGGACCTACGAGCAGTACTTC; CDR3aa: CSVVSDGTYEQYF
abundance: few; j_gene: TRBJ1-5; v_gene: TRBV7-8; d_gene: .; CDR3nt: TGTGCCAGCAGCTTGGGGAGGGGTGGACAGCCCCAGCATTTT; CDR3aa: CASSLGRGGQPQHF
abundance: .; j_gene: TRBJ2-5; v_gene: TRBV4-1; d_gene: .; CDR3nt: TGCGCCAGCAGCCAAATCCCTAGTCACCAAGAGACCCAGTACTTC; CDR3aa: CASSQIPSHQETQYF
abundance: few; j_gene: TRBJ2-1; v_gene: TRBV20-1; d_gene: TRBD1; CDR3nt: TGCAGTGCTAACCCCGGGACAGGGTCGTGGAATGAGCAGTTCTTC; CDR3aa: CSANPGTGSWNEQFF